Listed below are T cell receptor beta chains from one sample, sequenced in a study of shared clonotypes between healthy human individuals. Clones were read by immunoSEQ multiplex PCR, and TCRdb kept only the in-frame ones, dropping some. The sample has fewer than 1 million clones; roughly 96% are singletons. Sequenced material: naive CD8+ T cells sorted from blood. Receptor source: a man between 25 and 39 years old in good health. Both conserved end residues are part of each CDR3. A D gene is named only where the DNA matches it firmly. The size of a clone is reported for some rows only, either as once, few or many, or as a class for expanded clones.

DNA: TGTGCCAGCAGCTTATGGGACCACGCCGTCGATGAGCAGTTCTTC
CDR3: CASSLWDHAVDEQFF
V: TRBV7-9
D: .
J: TRBJ2-1
size: .

DNA: TGTGCCAGCAGCTTAGACCCAAATCAGCCCCAGCATTTT
CDR3: CASSLDPNQPQHF
V: TRBV7-9
D: .
J: TRBJ1-5
size: .

DNA: TGTGCCAGCAGTTCAGTAGGACATTCTTACGAGCAGTACTTC
CDR3: CASSSVGHSYEQYF
V: TRBV27
D: .
J: TRBJ2-7
size: .

DNA: TGCGCCAGCAGTCCAAGCTCCTACGAGCAGTACTTC
CDR3: CASSPSSYEQYF
V: TRBV5-1
D: .
J: TRBJ2-7
size: once

DNA: TGCGCCAGCAGCCAAGATGAGGAGGGGTTTAGGAATCAGCCCCAGCATTTT
CDR3: CASSQDEEGFRNQPQHF
V: TRBV4-1
D: .
J: TRBJ1-5
size: .

DNA: TGCGCCAGCAGCCTAGGGGGGGCGGGGGCCTACGAGCAGTACTTC
CDR3: CASSLGGAGAYEQYF
V: TRBV4-1
D: .
J: TRBJ2-7
size: once

DNA: TGTGCCAGCAGCTTTCTGGACTTGAACACTGAAGCTTTCTTT
CDR3: CASSFLDLNTEAFF
V: TRBV7-9
D: .
J: TRBJ1-1
size: .

DNA: TGTGCCAGCAGCCAAGATGAGACAGGGGGCTGGAGGACGAACATTCAGTACTTC
CDR3: CASSQDETGGWRTNIQYF
V: TRBV14
D: TRBD1
J: TRBJ2-4
size: .

DNA: TGTGCCAGCAGCTTAAACAGGGGGCTAAACTACGAGCAGTACTTC
CDR3: CASSLNRGLNYEQYF
V: TRBV7-2
D: TRBD1
J: TRBJ2-7
size: .

DNA: TGTGCCAGCAGTTCCCTCGGGCGGGAGACCCAGTACTTC
CDR3: CASSSLGRETQYF
V: TRBV27
D: .
J: TRBJ2-5
size: .

DNA: TGTGCCAGCAGCCGACAGGGCGTCGGGGGCGCCTACGAGCAGTACTTC
CDR3: CASSRQGVGGAYEQYF
V: TRBV14
D: .
J: TRBJ2-7
size: once

DNA: TGTGCCAGCAGCTTAGGGAGGGGCAATCAGCCCCAGCATTTT
CDR3: CASSLGRGNQPQHF
V: TRBV7-8
D: .
J: TRBJ1-5
size: .

DNA: TGTGCCAGCAGCTTCTGGGCAGGGGGCCTACAAGAGACCCAGTACTTC
CDR3: CASSFWAGGLQETQYF
V: TRBV5-6
D: TRBD1
J: TRBJ2-5
size: .

DNA: TGTGCCAGCAGCCCAAATAGGGACAGGGGGTACAATGAGCAGTTCTTC
CDR3: CASSPNRDRGYNEQFF
V: TRBV28
D: TRBD1
J: TRBJ2-1
size: .

DNA: TGTGCCAGCAGTGAATCGGCTGTAACCTACGAGCAGTACTTC
CDR3: CASSESAVTYEQYF
V: TRBV25-1
D: .
J: TRBJ2-7
size: .

DNA: TGTGCCAGCAGCTTAGCGCAGGGCTCCCTCTACGAGCAGTACTTC
CDR3: CASSLAQGSLYEQYF
V: TRBV7-9
D: .
J: TRBJ2-7
size: .

DNA: TGTGCCAGCAGACCCACAGGGGCGAACCAGTACAATGAGCAGTTCTTC
CDR3: CASRPTGANQYNEQFF
V: TRBV28
D: TRBD1
J: TRBJ2-1
size: .

DNA: TGTGCCAGCAGCTTTCGGACAGGGCTCTCCTACGAGCAGTACTTC
CDR3: CASSFRTGLSYEQYF
V: TRBV7-6
D: TRBD1
J: TRBJ2-7
size: .

DNA: TGCAGCGTTGACACTAGCGGGATGTACAATGAGCAGTTCTTC
CDR3: CSVDTSGMYNEQFF
V: TRBV29-1
D: TRBD2
J: TRBJ2-1
size: once

DNA: TGTGCCAGCAGCCCATACGGAGAGCAGTTCTTC
CDR3: CASSPYGEQFF
V: TRBV11-2
D: .
J: TRBJ2-1
size: once

DNA: TGTGCCAGCAGCTTTTCTCTCCGGAAGAAGGTGCCCCAGCATTTT
CDR3: CASSFSLRKKVPQHF
V: TRBV7-7
D: .
J: TRBJ1-5
size: few

DNA: TGTGCCAGCAGTAACCTCAACGCAGTTATCTACGAGCAGTACTTC
CDR3: CASSNLNAVIYEQYF
V: TRBV6-5
D: .
J: TRBJ2-7
size: .